The source of this T cell receptor (beta chain) is a study of CD8 T cells in ankylosing spondylitis. V lost 3 bases and J lost 4, with 13 bases in between. CDR1 is GTSNPN and CDR2 is SVGIG in the germline V gene (reference sequence). The CDR3 spans 13 residues. The sample holds many counts of this clonotype. No antigen is known for it. Study-level findings and limits: Seemingly characteristic of ankylosing spondylitis blood was a TCR beta motif consisting of roughly 8 highly homologous variants.

Quantitative 5'-RACE with molecular barcodes produced the TCR beta libraries. MiXCR was run by TCRdb on the 5' RACE reads, yielding one entry per CDR3 protein. The table lists 350,000 or so distinct CDR3 sequences, about 9.9% of them singletons. Material for sequencing was blood, either unsorted or a sorted T cell fraction (not recorded which). The sequence came from a female donor with ankylosing spondylitis or in good health (not recorded which). The chain employs TRBV30 and TRBJ2-7; no clear D gene. DNA for the CDR3: TGTGCCTGGAGCCGAACGACCAGATACGAGCAGTACTTC. It encodes CAWSRTTRYEQYF.